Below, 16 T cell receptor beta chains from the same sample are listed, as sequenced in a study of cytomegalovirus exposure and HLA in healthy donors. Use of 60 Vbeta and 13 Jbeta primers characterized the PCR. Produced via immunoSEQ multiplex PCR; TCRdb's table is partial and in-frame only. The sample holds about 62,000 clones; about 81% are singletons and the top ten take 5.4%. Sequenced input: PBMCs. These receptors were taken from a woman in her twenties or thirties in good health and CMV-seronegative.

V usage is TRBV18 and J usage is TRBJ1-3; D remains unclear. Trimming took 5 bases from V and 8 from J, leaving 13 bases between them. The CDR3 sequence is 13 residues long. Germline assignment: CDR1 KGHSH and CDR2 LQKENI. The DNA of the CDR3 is TGTGCCAGCTCATCGGGATCCGGGGACACCATATATTTT. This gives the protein CASSSGSGDTIYF.

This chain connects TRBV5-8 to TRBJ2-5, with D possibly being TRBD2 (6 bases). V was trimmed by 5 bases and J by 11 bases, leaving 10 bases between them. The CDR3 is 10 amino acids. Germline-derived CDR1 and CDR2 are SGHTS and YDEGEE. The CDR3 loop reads CASSSGEQYF. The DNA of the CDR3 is TGTGCCAGCAGTTCGGGGGAGCAGTACTTC.

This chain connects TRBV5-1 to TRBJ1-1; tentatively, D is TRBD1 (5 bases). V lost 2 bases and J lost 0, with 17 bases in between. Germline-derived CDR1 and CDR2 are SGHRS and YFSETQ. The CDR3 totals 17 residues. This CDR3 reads CASSFDFVDRMNTEAFF. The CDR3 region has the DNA TGCGCCAGCAGCTTCGATTTTGTAGACAGAATGAACACTGAAGCTTTCTTT. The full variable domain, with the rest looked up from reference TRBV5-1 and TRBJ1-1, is KAGVTQTPRYLIKTRGQQVTLSCSPISGHRSVSWYQQTPGQGLQFLFEYFSETQRNKGNFPGRFSGRQFSNSRSEMNVSTLELGDSALYLCASSFDFVDRMNTEAFFGQGTRLTVV.

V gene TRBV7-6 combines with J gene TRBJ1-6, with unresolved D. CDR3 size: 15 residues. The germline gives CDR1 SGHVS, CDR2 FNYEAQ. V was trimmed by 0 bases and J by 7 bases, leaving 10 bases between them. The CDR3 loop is CASSLAPVLNSPLHF. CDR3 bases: TGTGCCAGCAGCTTAGCACCAGTCCTGAATTCACCCCTCCACTTT.

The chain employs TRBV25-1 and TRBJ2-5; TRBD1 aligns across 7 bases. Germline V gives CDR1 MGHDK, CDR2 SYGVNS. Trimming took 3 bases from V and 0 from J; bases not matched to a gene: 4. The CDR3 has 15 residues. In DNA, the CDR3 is TGTGCCAGCAGTGACTCAGACAGGGACCAAGAGACCCAGTACTTC. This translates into CASSDSDRDQETQYF.

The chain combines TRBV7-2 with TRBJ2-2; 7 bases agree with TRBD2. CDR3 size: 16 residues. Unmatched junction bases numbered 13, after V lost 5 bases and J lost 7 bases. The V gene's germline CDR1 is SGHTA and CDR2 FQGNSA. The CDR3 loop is CASSLHASTSSGELFF. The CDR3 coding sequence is TGTGCCAGCAGCCTACATGCTTCGACTAGCAGCGGGGAGCTGTTTTTT.

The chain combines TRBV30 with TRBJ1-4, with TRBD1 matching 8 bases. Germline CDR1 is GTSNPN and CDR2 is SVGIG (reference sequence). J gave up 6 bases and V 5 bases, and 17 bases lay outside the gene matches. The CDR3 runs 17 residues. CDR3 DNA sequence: TGTGCCTGGGGCCGGGACAGGACAAACCGGGGTGATGAAAAACTGTTTTTT. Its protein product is CAWGRDRTNRGDEKLFF.

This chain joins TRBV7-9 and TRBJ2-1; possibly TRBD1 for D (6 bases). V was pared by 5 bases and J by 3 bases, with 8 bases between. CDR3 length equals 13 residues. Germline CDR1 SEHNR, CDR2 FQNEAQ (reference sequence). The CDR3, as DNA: TGTGCCAGCAGCCGGACAGACTACAATGAGCAGTTCTTC. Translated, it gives CASSRTDYNEQFF. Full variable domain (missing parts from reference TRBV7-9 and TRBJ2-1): DTGVSQNPRHKITKRGQNVTFRCDPISEHNRLYWYRQTLGQGPEFLTYFQNEAQLEKSRLLSDRFSAERPKGSFSTLEIQRTEQGDSAMYLCASSRTDYNEQFFGPGTRLTVL.

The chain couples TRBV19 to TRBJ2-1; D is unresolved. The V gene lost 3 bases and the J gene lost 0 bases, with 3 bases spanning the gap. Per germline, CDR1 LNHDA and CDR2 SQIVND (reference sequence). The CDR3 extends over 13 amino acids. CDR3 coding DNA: TGTGCCAGTAGTATCAGCTCCTACAATGAGCAGTTCTTC. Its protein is CASSISSYNEQFF.

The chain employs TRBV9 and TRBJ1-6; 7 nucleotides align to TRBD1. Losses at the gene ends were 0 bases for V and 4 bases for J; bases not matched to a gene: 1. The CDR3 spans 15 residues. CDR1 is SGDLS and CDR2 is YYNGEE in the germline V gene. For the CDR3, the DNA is TGTGCCAGCAGCGTAGCGACAGGGTATAATTCACCCCTCCACTTT. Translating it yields CASSVATGYNSPLHF.

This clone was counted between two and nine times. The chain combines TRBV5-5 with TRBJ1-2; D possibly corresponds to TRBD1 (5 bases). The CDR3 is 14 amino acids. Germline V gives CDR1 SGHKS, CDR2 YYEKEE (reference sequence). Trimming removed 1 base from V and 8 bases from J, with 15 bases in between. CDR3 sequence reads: CASSLYAREVGYTF. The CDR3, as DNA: TGTGCCAGCAGCTTGTATGCCAGGGAGGTCGGCTACACCTTC.

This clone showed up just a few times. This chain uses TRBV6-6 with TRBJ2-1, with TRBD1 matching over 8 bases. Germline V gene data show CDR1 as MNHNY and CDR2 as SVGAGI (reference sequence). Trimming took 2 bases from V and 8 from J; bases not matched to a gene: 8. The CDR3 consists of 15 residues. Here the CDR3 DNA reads TGTGCCAGCAGTTACGGGACAGGAGGAGGGGATGAGCAGTTCTTC. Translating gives CASSYGTGGGDEQFF.

The CDR3 region is CASSPTTKGREKLFF. The CDR3 DNA reads TGTGCCAGCAGTCCCACTACTAAGGGGAGGGAAAAACTGTTTTTT. The chain is built from TRBV6-5 and TRBJ1-4, with TRBD1 as a possible D gene (5 bases). Trimming shortened V by 5 bases and J by 8 bases, and 18 bases separated the two germline ends. The germline V gene has CDR1 MNHEY and CDR2 SVGAGI. The CDR3 runs 15 residues.

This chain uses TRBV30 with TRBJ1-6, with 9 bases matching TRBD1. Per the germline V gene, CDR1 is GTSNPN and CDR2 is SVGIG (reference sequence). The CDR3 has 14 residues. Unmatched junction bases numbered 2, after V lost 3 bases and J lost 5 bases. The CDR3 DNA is TGTGCCTGGAGGGACAGGGGAAATAATTCACCCCTCCACTTT. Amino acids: CAWRDRGNNSPLHF.

This CDR3 reads CASGGTGVDTGELFF. The CDR3 DNA reads as TGTGCCAGCGGCGGGACAGGGGTCGACACCGGGGAGCTGTTTTTT. The rearrangement joins TRBV2 to TRBJ2-2; 10 bases line up with TRBD1. The CDR3 loop spans 15 amino acids. Trimming at V came to 8 bases and at J to 3 bases, leaving 6 bases not matched to a gene. Germline loops: CDR1 SNHLY, CDR2 FYNNEI.

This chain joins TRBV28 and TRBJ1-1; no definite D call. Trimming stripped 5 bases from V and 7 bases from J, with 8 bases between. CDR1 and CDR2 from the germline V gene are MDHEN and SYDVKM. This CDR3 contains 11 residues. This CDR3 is CASSTDFEAFF. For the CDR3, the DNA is TGTGCCAGCAGTACGGACTTTGAAGCTTTCTTT.